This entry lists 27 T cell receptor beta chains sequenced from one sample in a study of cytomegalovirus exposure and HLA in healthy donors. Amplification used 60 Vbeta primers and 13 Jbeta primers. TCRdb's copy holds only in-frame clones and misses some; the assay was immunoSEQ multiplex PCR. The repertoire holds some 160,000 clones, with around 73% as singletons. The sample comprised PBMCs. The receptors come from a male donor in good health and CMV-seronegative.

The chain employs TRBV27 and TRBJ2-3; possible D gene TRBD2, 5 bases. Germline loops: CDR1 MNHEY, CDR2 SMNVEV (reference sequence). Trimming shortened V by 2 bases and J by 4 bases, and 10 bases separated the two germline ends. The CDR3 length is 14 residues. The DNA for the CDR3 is TGTGCCAGCAGTTTACTAGCTGACCCAGATACGCAGTATTTT. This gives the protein CASSLLADPDTQYF.

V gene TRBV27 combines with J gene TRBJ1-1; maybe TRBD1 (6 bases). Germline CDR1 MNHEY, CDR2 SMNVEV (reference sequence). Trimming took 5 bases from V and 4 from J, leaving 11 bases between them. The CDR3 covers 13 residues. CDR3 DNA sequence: TGTGCCAGCAGTGCCACAGGGTCCACTGAAGCTTTCTTT. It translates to CASSATGSTEAFF.

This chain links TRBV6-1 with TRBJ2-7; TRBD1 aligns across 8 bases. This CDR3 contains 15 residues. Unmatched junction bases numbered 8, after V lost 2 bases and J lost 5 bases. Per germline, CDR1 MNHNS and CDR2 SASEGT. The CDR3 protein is CASSEWETGANEQYF. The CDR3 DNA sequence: TGTGCCAGCAGTGAATGGGAGACAGGGGCCAACGAGCAGTACTTC.

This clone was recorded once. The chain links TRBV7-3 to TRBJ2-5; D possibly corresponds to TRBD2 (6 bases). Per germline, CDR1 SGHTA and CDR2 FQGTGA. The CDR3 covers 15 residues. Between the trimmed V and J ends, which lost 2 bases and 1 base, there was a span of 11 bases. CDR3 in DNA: TGTGCCAGCAGCTTAGCGGGACCCCCCCAAGAGACCCAGTACTTC. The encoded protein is CASSLAGPPQETQYF. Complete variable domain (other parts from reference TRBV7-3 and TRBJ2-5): GAGVSQTPSNKVTEKGKYVELRCDPISGHTALYWYRQSLGQGPEFLIYFQGTGAADDSGLPNDRFFAVRPEGSVSTLKIQRTERGDSAVYLCASSLAGPPQETQYFGPGTRLLVL.

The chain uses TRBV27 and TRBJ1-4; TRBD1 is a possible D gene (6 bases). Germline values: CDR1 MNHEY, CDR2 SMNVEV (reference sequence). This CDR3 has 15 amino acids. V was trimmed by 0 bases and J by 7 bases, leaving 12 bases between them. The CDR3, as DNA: TGTGCCAGCAGTTTATCGTTCAGGGGTATTGAAAAACTGTTTTTT. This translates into CASSLSFRGIEKLFF.

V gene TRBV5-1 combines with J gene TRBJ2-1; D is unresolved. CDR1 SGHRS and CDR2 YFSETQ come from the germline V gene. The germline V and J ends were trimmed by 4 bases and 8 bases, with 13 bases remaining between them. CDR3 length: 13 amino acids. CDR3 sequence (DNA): TGCGCCAGCAGCAGCGTCCGCAGCGATGAGCAGTTCTTC. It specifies CASSSVRSDEQFF.

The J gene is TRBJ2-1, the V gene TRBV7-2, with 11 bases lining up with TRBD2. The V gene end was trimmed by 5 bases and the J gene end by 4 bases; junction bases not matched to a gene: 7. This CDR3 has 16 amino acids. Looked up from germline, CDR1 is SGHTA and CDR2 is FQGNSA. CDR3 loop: CASSALAGGLYNEQFF. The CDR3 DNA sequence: TGTGCCAGCAGCGCCCTAGCGGGGGGCCTTTACAATGAGCAGTTCTTC.

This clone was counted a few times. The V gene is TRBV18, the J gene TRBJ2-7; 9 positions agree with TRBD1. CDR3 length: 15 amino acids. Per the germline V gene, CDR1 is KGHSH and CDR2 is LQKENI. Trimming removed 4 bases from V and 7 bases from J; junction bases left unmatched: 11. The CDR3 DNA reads TGTGCCAGCTCACTATTGGACAGGGGTTCGGGAGAGCAGTACTTC. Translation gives CASSLLDRGSGEQYF.

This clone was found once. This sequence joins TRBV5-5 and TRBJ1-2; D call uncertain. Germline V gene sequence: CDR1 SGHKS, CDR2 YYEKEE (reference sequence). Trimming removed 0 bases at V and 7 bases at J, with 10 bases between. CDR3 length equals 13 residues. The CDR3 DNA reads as TGTGCCAGCAGCTTGGCCTTTACTGGTGGCTACACCTTC. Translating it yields CASSLAFTGGYTF.

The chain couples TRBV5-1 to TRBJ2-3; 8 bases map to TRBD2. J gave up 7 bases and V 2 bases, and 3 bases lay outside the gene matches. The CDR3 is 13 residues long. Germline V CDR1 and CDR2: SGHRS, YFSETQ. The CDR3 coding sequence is TGCGCCAGCAGCTTAGCGGGGGAGTATACGCAGTATTTT. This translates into CASSLAGEYTQYF.

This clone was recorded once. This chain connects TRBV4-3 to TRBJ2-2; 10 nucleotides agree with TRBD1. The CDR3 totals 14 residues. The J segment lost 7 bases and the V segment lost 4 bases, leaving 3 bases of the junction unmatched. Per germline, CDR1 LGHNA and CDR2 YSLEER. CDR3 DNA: TGCGCCAGCAGCCGACAGGGGGCCGGCGGGGAGCTGTTTTTT. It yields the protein CASSRQGAGGELFF.

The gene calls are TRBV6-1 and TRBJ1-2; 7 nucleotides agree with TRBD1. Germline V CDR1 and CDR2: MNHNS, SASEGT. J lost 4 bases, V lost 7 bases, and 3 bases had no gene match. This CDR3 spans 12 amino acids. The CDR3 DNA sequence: TGTGCCAGCACCGGGGACAGCTATGGCTACACCTTC. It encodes CASTGDSYGYTF.

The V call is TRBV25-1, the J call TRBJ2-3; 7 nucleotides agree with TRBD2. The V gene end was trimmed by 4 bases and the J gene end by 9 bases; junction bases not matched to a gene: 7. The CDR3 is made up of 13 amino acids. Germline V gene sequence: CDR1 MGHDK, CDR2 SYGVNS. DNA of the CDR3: TGTGCCAGCAGTGGGGAGGGACTTTGGACGCAGTATTTT. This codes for CASSGEGLWTQYF.

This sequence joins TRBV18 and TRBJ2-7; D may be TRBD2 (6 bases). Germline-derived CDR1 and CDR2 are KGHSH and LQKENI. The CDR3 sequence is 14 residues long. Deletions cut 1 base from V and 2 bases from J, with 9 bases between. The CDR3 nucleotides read TGTGCCAGCTCACCACTAGCGGAGACCTACGAGCAGTACTTC. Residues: CASSPLAETYEQYF.

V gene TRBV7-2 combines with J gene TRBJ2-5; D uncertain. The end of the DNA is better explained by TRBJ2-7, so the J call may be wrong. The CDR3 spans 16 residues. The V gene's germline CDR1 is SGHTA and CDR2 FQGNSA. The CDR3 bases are TGTGCCAGCAGCTTAAACTTGTCTCCTCCCGTCTACGAGCAGTACTTC. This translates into CASSLNLSPPVYEQYF.

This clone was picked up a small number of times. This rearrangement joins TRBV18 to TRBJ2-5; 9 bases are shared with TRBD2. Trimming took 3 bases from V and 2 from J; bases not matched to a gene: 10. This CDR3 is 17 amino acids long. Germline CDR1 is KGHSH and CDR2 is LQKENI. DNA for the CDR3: TGTGCCAGCTCACCTCGGGGTAGCGGGAGTGGTCAAGAGACCCAGTACTTC. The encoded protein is CASSPRGSGSGQETQYF.

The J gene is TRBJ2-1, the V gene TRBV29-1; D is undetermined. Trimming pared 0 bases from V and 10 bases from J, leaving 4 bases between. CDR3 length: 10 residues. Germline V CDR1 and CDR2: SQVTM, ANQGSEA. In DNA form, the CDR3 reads TGCAGCGTTGAAGATCAGGAGCAGTTCTTC. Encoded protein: CSVEDQEQFF.

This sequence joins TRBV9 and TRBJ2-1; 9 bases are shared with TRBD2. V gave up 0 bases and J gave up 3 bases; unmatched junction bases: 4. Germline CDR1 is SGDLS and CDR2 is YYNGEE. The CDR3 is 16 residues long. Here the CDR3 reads CASSVASGIGYNEQFF. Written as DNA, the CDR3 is TGTGCCAGCAGCGTAGCTAGCGGGATTGGCTACAATGAGCAGTTCTTC.

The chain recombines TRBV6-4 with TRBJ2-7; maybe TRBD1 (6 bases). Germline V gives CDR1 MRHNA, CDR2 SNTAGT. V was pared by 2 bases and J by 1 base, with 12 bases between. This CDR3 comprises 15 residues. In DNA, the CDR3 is TGTGCCAGCAGTGACACAGGGAAGGCGTCCTACGAGCAGTACTTC. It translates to CASSDTGKASYEQYF.

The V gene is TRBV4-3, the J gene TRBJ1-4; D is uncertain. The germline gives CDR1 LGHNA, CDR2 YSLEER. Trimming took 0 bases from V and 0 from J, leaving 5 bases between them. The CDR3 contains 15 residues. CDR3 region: CASSQDLATNEKLFF. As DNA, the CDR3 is TGCGCCAGCAGCCAAGATCTAGCAACTAATGAAAAACTGTTTTTT.

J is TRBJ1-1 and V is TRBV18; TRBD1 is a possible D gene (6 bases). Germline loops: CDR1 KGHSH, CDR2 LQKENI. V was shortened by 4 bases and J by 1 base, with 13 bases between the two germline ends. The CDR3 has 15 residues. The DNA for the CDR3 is TGTGCCAGCTCACTCCAGGGGACGGAGAACACTGAAGCTTTCTTT. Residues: CASSLQGTENTEAFF.

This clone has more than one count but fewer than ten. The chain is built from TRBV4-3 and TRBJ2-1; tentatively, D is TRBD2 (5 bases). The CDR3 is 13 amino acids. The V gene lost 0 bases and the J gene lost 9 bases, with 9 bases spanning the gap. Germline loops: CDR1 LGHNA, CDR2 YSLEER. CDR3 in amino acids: CASSQDNGIEQFF. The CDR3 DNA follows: TGCGCCAGCAGCCAAGATAACGGGATTGAGCAGTTCTTC.

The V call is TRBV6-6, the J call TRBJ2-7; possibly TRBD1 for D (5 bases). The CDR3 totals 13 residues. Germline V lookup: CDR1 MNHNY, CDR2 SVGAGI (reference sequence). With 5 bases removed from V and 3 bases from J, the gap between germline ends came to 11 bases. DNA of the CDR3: TGTGCCAGCAGTAGCACGACAGTCTACGAGCAGTACTTC. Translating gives CASSSTTVYEQYF.

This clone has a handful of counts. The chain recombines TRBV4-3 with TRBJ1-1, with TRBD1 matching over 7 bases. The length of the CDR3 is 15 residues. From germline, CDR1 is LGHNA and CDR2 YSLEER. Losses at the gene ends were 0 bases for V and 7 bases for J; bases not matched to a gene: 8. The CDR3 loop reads CASSQEGQRYSEAFF. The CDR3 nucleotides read TGCGCCAGCAGCCAAGAGGGACAGCGATATAGTGAAGCTTTCTTT.

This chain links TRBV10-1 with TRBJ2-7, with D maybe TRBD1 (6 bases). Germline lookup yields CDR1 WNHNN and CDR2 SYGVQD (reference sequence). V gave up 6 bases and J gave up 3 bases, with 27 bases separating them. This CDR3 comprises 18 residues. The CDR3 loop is CASSGGQRLVSNGYEQYF. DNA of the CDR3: TGCGCCAGCAGCGGAGGACAGCGTCTCGTTAGTAATGGCTACGAGCAGTACTTC.

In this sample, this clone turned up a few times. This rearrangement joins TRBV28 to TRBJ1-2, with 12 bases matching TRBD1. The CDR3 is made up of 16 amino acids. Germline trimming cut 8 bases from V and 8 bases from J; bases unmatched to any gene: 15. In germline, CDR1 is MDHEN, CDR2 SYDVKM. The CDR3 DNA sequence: TGTGCCAGCGCCCCGCCCGGGACAGGGGGCGCCGAGGGCTACACCTTC. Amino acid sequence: CASAPPGTGGAEGYTF.

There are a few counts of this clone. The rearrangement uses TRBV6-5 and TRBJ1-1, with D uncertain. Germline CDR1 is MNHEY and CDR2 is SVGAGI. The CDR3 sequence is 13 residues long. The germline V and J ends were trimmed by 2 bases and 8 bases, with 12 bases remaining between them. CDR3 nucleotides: TGTGCCAGCAGTTACGAAACGGGGTCGGAAGCTTTCTTT. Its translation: CASSYETGSEAFF.